In this sample, the clone carrying this T cell receptor (beta chain) turned up a few times. Antigen: not known. From RNA, the CDR3 regions of TCR beta chains were amplified and sequenced. First-round RT-PCR employed HTBI primers, with a second-round multiplex PCR after it. TCRdb re-analysed the multiplex PCR reads in MiXCR, keeping a single row per CDR3 protein. Among 600,000 to 650,000 distinct CDR3 sequences listed, about 24% were seen once. Patients with other autoimmune diseases, uncontrolled infections, pregnancy or lactation were excluded. The data stem from a study of Graves' ophthalmopathy and Graves' hyperthyroidism. Study-wide context: Pretreatment peripheral blood was obtained at initial diagnosis. Study-wide results and limits: In blood, most expanded thyroid clonotypes above 0.001 frequency were also detected. The model's prediction of ophthalmopathy progression had roughly 71% sensitivity and around 78% specificity.

This CDR3 is built from 13 residues. V was shortened by 6 bases and J by 2 bases, with 11 bases between the two germline ends. Germline V gene lookup returns CDR1 KGHSH and CDR2 LQKENI. The source is a woman aged 18-29 years with stable Graves' hyperthyroidism. Some clones in this sample may be carry-over from other donors' samples. The gene calls are TRBV18 and TRBJ2-7; possibly TRBD2 for D (6 bases). The specimen was peripheral blood. The CDR3 here is CASSEGPPYEQYF. The CDR3 DNA is TGTGCCAGCTCGGAGGGGCCCCCCTACGAGCAGTACTTC. The full variable domain, in which reference TRBV18 and TRBJ2-7 provide the parts outside the CDR3, is NAGVMQNPRHLVRRRGQEARLRCSPMKGHSHVYWYRQLPEEGLKFMVYLQKENIIDESGMPKERFSAEFPKEGPSILRIQQVVRGDSAAYFCASSEGPPYEQYFGPGTRLTVT.